These T cell receptor beta chains were read from a single sample in a study of T cells in Graves' hyperthyroidism and ophthalmopathy. MiXCR was run by TCRdb on the multiplex PCR reads, yielding one entry per CDR3 protein. The sample lists 550,000 to 650,000 distinct CDR3 sequences, more than 11% seen once, with almost 6% in the top ten. The sequenced sample consisted of blood. These receptors all stem from a woman in her twenties or thirties with Graves' hyperthyroidism that later progressed to Graves' ophthalmopathy. CDR3s include the opening cysteine and the closing phenylalanine or tryptophan. Fields, in order: D gene, clone size, V gene, J gene, CDR3 DNA, CDR3 protein. D genes are given only for firm matches. Some rows mark clone size as missing; the rest say once, few, many or name a class of expanded clone.

-	few	TRBV9	TRBJ2-1	TGTGCCAGCAGCGTAGGTGGGGGGAGAAATGAGCAGTTCTTC	CASSVGGGRNEQFF
-	few	TRBV4-3	TRBJ1-1	TGCGCCAGCAGCCAAGACAGACGAGTGAACACTGAAGCTTTCTTT	CASSQDRRVNTEAFF
TRBD2	many	TRBV7-8	TRBJ2-2	TGTGCCAGCAGGGGGGGGAGTGGGTACACCGGGGAGCTGTTTTTT	CASRGGSGYTGELFF
-	few	TRBV3-1	TRBJ1-3	TGTGCCAGCAGCCCCTTCTTGGGTCTGGTCTCTGGAAACACCATATATTTT	CASSPFLGLVSGNTIYF
TRBD1	many	TRBV5-1	TRBJ2-7	TGCGCCAGCAGCTTAGGGAGGACAGGGGTCGACGAGCAGTACTTC	CASSLGRTGVDEQYF
TRBD1	few	TRBV20-1	TRBJ2-4	TGCAGTGCTTCCGGACAGGCTGTCAGAGGAGGAAACATTCAGTACTTC	CSASGQAVRGGNIQYF
-	few	TRBV20-1	TRBJ1-6	TGCAGTGCTAGAGATTATAGCGGGAATTCACCCCTCCACTTT	CSARDYSGNSPLHF
-	-	TRBV6-5	TRBJ1-5	TGTGCCAGCAGCCCCGTTGGGTATAGCAATCAGCCCCAGCATTTT	CASSPVGYSNQPQHF
-	many	TRBV18	TRBJ1-4	TGTGCCAGCTCACCTACAGGATCGGGTGAAAAACTGTTTTTT	CASSPTGSGEKLFF
-	many	TRBV7-9	TRBJ2-7	TGTGCCAGCAGCTTACAGGGTTACTCCTACGAGCAGTACTTC	CASSLQGYSYEQYF
TRBD1	-	TRBV29-1	TRBJ2-7	TGCAGCGTTGAAGGGGCGACAGGGGCCCTCGAGCAGTACTTC	CSVEGATGALEQYF
-	many	TRBV3-1	TRBJ2-2	TGTGCCAGCAGGGGAGGTGCCGGGGAGCTGTTTTTT	CASRGGAGELFF
TRBD1	many	TRBV29-1	TRBJ1-1	TGCAGCGTTGGACAGGGTGAGGTGGAAGCTTTCTTT	CSVGQGEVEAFF
-	few	TRBV5-6	TRBJ2-3	TGTGCCAGCAGCCCGGGGCCTCGAAAGGAGACAGATACGCAGTATTTT	CASSPGPRKETDTQYF
-	many	TRBV2	TRBJ1-2	TGTGCCAGCAGTGAGCAAAGGGGAATGGGTGGCTACACCTTC	CASSEQRGMGGYTF
-	few	TRBV19	TRBJ2-1	TGTGCCAGTAGTATAGGGGAGGGAGACTCCGGGGGGCATGAGCAGTTCTTC	CASSIGEGDSGGHEQFF
TRBD1	-	TRBV29-1	TRBJ1-1	TGCAGCGTCTCCGGGACAGGGGGATTGAACACTGAAGCTTTCTTT	CSVSGTGGLNTEAFF
-	many	TRBV13	TRBJ1-2	TGTGCCAGCAGACAGGGTGGGCGCTATGGCTACACCTTC	CASRQGGRYGYTF
-	-	TRBV20-1	TRBJ2-7	TGCAGTGCTAGAGATCGGACACTCTCCTACGAGCAGTACTTC	CSARDRTLSYEQYF
-	few	TRBV28	TRBJ2-2	TGTGCCAGCAGTTTATCAACCCGGTTGAAGTTTTTT	CASSLSTRLKFF
-	many	TRBV5-6	TRBJ2-7	TGTGCCAGCAGTGTGTATGGAATCGACGAGCAGTACTTC	CASSVYGIDEQYF
-	many	TRBV9	TRBJ1-3	TGTGCCAGCAGCGCCCGGACGGCCCGGGAGGGAAACACCATATATTTT	CASSARTAREGNTIYF
-	-	TRBV14	TRBJ1-1	TGTGCCAGCAGCCAAGATCATTACACCCTCAACACTGAAGCTTTCTTT	CASSQDHYTLNTEAFF
-	many	TRBV10-3	TRBJ2-1	TGTGCCATCAGTGAGAGGGAACGGTACAATGAGCAGTTCTTC	CAISERERYNEQFF
TRBD2	many	TRBV29-1	TRBJ2-1	TGCAGCGTTGAAGGTGGGGAGGGAGCCTCCTACAATGAGCAGTTCTTC	CSVEGGEGASYNEQFF
-	many	TRBV7-2	TRBJ1-5	TGTGCCAGCAGCTTACGAGACCAGCCCCAGCATTTT	CASSLRDQPQHF
-	many	TRBV28	TRBJ1-6	TGTGCCAGCAGTCGGAGCGATTCACCCCTCCACTTT	CASSRSDSPLHF
TRBD2	many	TRBV7-9	TRBJ2-7	TGTGCCAGCAGCTTGTTTCCCGGGAGGACATACGAGCAGTACTTC	CASSLFPGRTYEQYF
-	-	TRBV19	TRBJ1-5	TGTGCCAGTACACAGCCTAACGGGGGATGGAATCAGCCCCAGCATTTT	CASTQPNGGWNQPQHF
-	few	TRBV6-1	TRBJ1-2	TGTGCTTATTCCTCAGGGGCCGGCTACACCTTC	CAYSSGAGYTF
-	many	TRBV2	TRBJ2-2	TGTGCCAGCAGTTTTACAGCTCGGGACACCGGGGAGCTGTTTTTT	CASSFTARDTGELFF
-	few	TRBV20-1	TRBJ2-3	TGCAGTGCTCTCGAAACGGCCGGTTCGTCAGATACGCAGTATTTT	CSALETAGSSDTQYF
TRBD2	-	TRBV5-1	TRBJ2-1	TGCGCCAGCAGCTCTCAAGCGACTAGCGGAGCCGGCAATGAGCAGTTCTTC	CASSSQATSGAGNEQFF
-	many	TRBV14	TRBJ2-7	TGTGCCAGCAGCTGGGGGAGAGACTACGAGCAGTACTTC	CASSWGRDYEQYF
-	-	TRBV28	TRBJ2-7	TGTGCCAGCAGTTCGTTGATAGAACCCTACGAGCAGTACTTC	CASSSLIEPYEQYF
TRBD1	many	TRBV3-1	TRBJ2-7	TGTGCCAGCAGCCAAAGACAGGGGAGCTCCTACGAGCAGTACTTC	CASSQRQGSSYEQYF
-	many	TRBV2	TRBJ2-7	TGTGCCAGCAGTGTACAGGTCTACGAGCAGTACTTC	CASSVQVYEQYF
TRBD1	-	TRBV4-2	TRBJ2-7	TGTGCCAGCAGCCAAGTCCTACAGGGGCGGCACGAGCAGTACTTC	CASSQVLQGRHEQYF
-	-	TRBV6-2/TRBV6-3	TRBJ1-1	TGTGCCAGCAACCTAGGGCGCCCGGGCGCTGAAGCTTTCTTT	CASNLGRPGAEAFF
-	many	TRBV18	TRBJ1-6	TGTGCCAGCGCCATCAGGGACCCCTATAATTCACCCCTCCACTTT	CASAIRDPYNSPLHF
-	many	TRBV13	TRBJ2-5	TGTGCCAGCAGCTTACGAAGCACCCAAGAGACCCAGTACTTC	CASSLRSTQETQYF
TRBD2	many	TRBV15	TRBJ2-5	TGTGCCACCAGCAGAGGGACTAGCGGGATTAAAGAGACCCAGTACTTC	CATSRGTSGIKETQYF
TRBD1	many	TRBV12-3/TRBV12-4	TRBJ1-1	TGTGCCAGCAGTTTATCGGGACAGGCCTCTTCTGAAGCTTTCTTT	CASSLSGQASSEAFF
-	-	TRBV6-1	TRBJ1-2	TGTGCCATCTTTGGGACTTTGGACTATGGCTACACCTTC	CAIFGTLDYGYTF
-	-	TRBV28	TRBJ2-5	TGTGCCAGCAGTTTTAGTAGGGGGGCGGTCCAAGAGACCCAGTACTTC	CASSFSRGAVQETQYF